The 3 T cell receptor beta chains in this list originate from one sample, sequenced in a study of T cell repertoires in cytomegalovirus infection. Their cognate antigens are unknown. TCRdb used MiXCR to reprocess the reads, holding one entry per CDR3 protein. Of about 700,000 distinct CDR3 sequences detected, around 30% appear once; the ten largest clones hold around a sixth. Material: cultured PBMCs, obtained from culture after CMV antigen stimulation. All receptors derive from a human donor in good health (CMV status not recorded). Some clones in this sample may be carry-over from other donors' samples.

This clonotype has a handful of counts. The chain couples TRBV7-6 to TRBJ1-1; 8 bases map to TRBD1. The germline gives CDR1 SGHVS, CDR2 FNYEAQ. The CDR3 totals 14 residues. The ends lost 5 bases at V and 0 bases at J; junction bases unmatched: 2. In DNA, the CDR3 is TGTGCCAGCAGCACGGGACAGGTGAACACTGAAGCTTTCTTT. Encoded protein: CASSTGQVNTEAFF. The variable domain in full, with the rest retrieved from reference TRBV7-6 and TRBJ1-1, is GAGVSQSPRYKVTKRGQDVALRCDPISGHVSLYWYRQALGQGPEFLTYFNYEAQQDKSGLPNDRFSAERPEGSISTLTIQRTEQRDSAMYRCASSTGQVNTEAFFGQGTRLTVV.

This clonotype was found a few times. The genes are TRBV19 and TRBJ1-1; possibly TRBD1 for D (5 bases). CDR1 is LNHDA, CDR2 SQIVND, per germline (reference sequence). This CDR3 contains 16 residues. V dropped 4 bases and J dropped 6 bases, with 21 bases sitting between them. CDR3 sequence (DNA): TGTGCCAGTAGTAGGGAAATGAGGGCTTGGGGGTCTGAAGCTTTCTTT. This codes for CASSREMRAWGSEAFF.

The rearrangement links TRBV11-2 to TRBJ1-6; D ambiguous. The CDR3 length is 15 residues. From germline, CDR1 is SGHAT and CDR2 FQNNGV. V lost 2 bases to trimming and J lost 7 bases, with 12 bases between them. CDR3 amino acids: CASSLKWGGNSPLHF. The CDR3, as DNA: TGTGCCAGCAGCTTAAAATGGGGAGGAAATTCACCCCTCCACTTT.